The 25 T cell receptor beta chains in this list originate from one sample, sequenced in a study of CD8+CD57+ T cells in acquired aplastic anemia (dated by TCRdb to 2017 to 2018). Flow cytometry had shown CD8+CD57+ cell expansion in the patients selected for sequencing. Data came from an Illumina HiSeq 2000. TCR beta VDJ combination and CDR3 sequence profiling used genomic DNA as the template. The raw public reads went through TCRdb reprocessing: fastp at Q25, MiXCR clone calling, in-frame beta chains kept. Each entry merges the rows of one CDR3 protein and shows their most common DNA and genes. Counted in this sample were more than 150,000 distinct CDR3 sequences; approximately 50% of them appeared once. Together, the top ten hold 9.7% of the sample. Sequencing input: sorted CD4+, CD8+, or CD8+CD57+ T cells (not recorded which) from PBMCs. The receptor source for this set is a human donor with aplastic anemia.

This chain uses TRBV28 with TRBJ1-1; D might be TRBD1 (5 bases). This CDR3 is 14 amino acids long. V dropped 3 bases and J dropped 1 base, with 9 bases sitting between them. Germline V CDR1 and CDR2: MDHEN, SYDVKM. Here the CDR3 reads CASSFSTGNTEAFF. CDR3 coding DNA: TGTGCCAGCAGTTTCTCTACAGGGAACACTGAAGCTTTCTTT.

This chain links TRBV29-1 with TRBJ2-2, with D maybe TRBD2 (6 bases). The germline V gene encodes CDR1 SQVTM and CDR2 ANQGSEA. V was pared by 7 bases and J by 1 base, with 10 bases between. The CDR3 length is 13 residues. Here the CDR3 DNA reads TGCAGCGCATCGGGAGTGAACACCGGGGAGCTGTTTTTT. It codes for CSASGVNTGELFF.

This clonotype was seen a few times. V is TRBV11-2 and J is TRBJ2-1, with TRBD2 matching over 9 bases. CDR3 length: 13 amino acids. Per the germline V gene, CDR1 is SGHAT and CDR2 is FQNNGV. The V gene end was trimmed by 10 bases and the J gene end by 11 bases; junction bases not matched to a gene: 12. In DNA, the CDR3 is TGTGCCACCCAGCGGGAGGCACCGGGTAAGCAGTTCTTC. Translating gives CATQREAPGKQFF.

This clonotype was observed many times. The chain joins TRBV19 to TRBJ1-1, with 8 nucleotides matching TRBD1. The germline gives CDR1 LNHDA, CDR2 SQIVND (reference sequence). The trim removed 6 bases at V and 3 bases at J, leaving 3 bases unmatched. There are 13 residues in the CDR3. CDR3 sequence: CASSMTGDTEAFF. The CDR3 coding sequence is TGTGCCAGTAGCATGACAGGGGACACTGAAGCTTTCTTT.

This chain uses TRBV14 with TRBJ1-2; weak D call: TRBD1 (5 bases). Germline V gene lookup returns CDR1 SGHDN and CDR2 FVKESK. Trimming cost V 9 bases and J 5 bases, with 16 bases left between them. The CDR3 is 13 amino acids. The CDR3 bases are TGTGCCAGTCGATATTCGGCAGGGTATGGCTACACCTTC. Translated, it gives CASRYSAGYGYTF. The variable domain in full, completed from reference TRBV14 and TRBJ1-2, reads EAGVTQFPSHSVIEKGQTVTLRCDPISGHDNLYWYRRVMGKEIKFLLHFVKESKQDESGMPNNRFLAERTGGTYSTLKVQPAELEDSGVYFCASRYSAGYGYTFGSGTRLTVV.

The V call is TRBV2, the J call TRBJ2-7; D ambiguous. CDR1 SNHLY and CDR2 FYNNEI come from the germline V gene. V dropped 3 bases and J dropped 0 bases, with 9 bases sitting between them. The CDR3 has 14 residues. CDR3 DNA sequence: TGTGCCAGCAGTGACGGCAGGTTCTCCTACGAGCAGTACTTC. It specifies CASSDGRFSYEQYF. Full variable domain (outside the CDR3, taken from reference TRBV2 and TRBJ2-7): EPEVTQTPSHQVTQMGQEVILRCVPISNHLYFYWYRQILGQKVEFLVSFYNNEISEKSEIFDDQFSVERPDGSNFTLKIRSTKLEDSAMYFCASSDGRFSYEQYFGPGTRLTVT.

V and J are TRBV25-1 and TRBJ1-1, with D unclear. This CDR3 is built from 13 residues. Germline V gives CDR1 MGHDK, CDR2 SYGVNS. The CDR3 sequence is CARVGPVNTEAFF. CDR3 DNA sequence: TGTGCTAGAGTTGGGCCCGTGAACACTGAAGCTTTCTTT.

The CDR3 region is CAISAPGSGEETQYF. CDR3 in DNA: TGTGCCATCAGTGCCCCGGGTAGCGGGGAAGAGACCCAGTACTTC. This chain links TRBV10-3 with TRBJ2-5, with 8 bases fitting TRBD2. The CDR3 has 15 residues. Germline CDR1 reads ENHRY; CDR2 reads SYGVKD. After removal of 4 bases from V and 3 bases from J, the junction contained 7 bases not matched to a gene.

The rearrangement uses TRBV12-3 or TRBV12-4 and TRBJ2-2; 8 nucleotides agree with TRBD2. There are 16 residues in the CDR3. The V segment lost 7 bases and the J segment 0 bases; nucleotides outside the gene matches: 7. The DNA of the CDR3 is TGTGCCAGCAAAAAGAATAGCGGGACGAACACCGGGGAGCTGTTTTTT. Protein product: CASKKNSGTNTGELFF.

This clonotype was recorded at least ten times. The chain links TRBV2 to TRBJ2-1; 10 bases agree with TRBD2. Germline V lookup: CDR1 SNHLY, CDR2 FYNNEI. There are 15 residues in the CDR3. V lost 3 bases, J lost 4 bases, and 3 bases stayed unmatched. The CDR3, as DNA: TGTGCCAGCAGTGATGCTAGCGGGAGTTACAATGAGCAGTTCTTC. This translates into CASSDASGSYNEQFF.

This chain uses TRBV3-1 with TRBJ1-1; D is possibly TRBD1 (5 bases). Trimming took off 4 bases at V and 2 bases at J, with 14 bases between the two ends. Germline V gene data show CDR1 as LGHDT and CDR2 as YNNKEL (reference sequence). The CDR3 loop spans 15 amino acids. The CDR3 here is CASSRYVGGNTEAFF. In nucleotides, the CDR3 is TGTGCCAGCAGCCGGTATGTCGGGGGAAACACTGAAGCTTTCTTT. Looking up the rest from reference TRBV3-1 and TRBJ1-1 gives the full variable domain: DTAVSQTPKYLVTQMGNDKSIKCEQNLGHDTMYWYKQDSKKFLKIMFSYNNKELIINETVPNRFSPKSPDKAHLNLHINSLELGDSAVYFCASSRYVGGNTEAFFGQGTRLTVV.

A remark on this clonotype: This sequence may be a read error, since a much larger clone differs from it by one base. The rearrangement uses TRBV19 and TRBJ1-1, with D possibly being TRBD1 (5 bases). The V end was cut by 8 bases, the J end by 5 bases, with 21 bases between. Per the germline V gene, CDR1 is LNHDA and CDR2 is SQIVND (reference sequence). CDR3 length equals 15 residues. CDR3 bases: TGTGCCAGTGGGAGGGACCCCCGCAAAGGGACTGAAGCTTTCTTT. As protein: CASGRDPRKGTEAFF.

The chain links TRBV4-2 to TRBJ2-1; 10 bases fit TRBD2. The CDR3 is 16 amino acids. The ends lost 2 bases at V and 4 bases at J; junction bases unmatched: 5. Germline V lookup: CDR1 LGHNA, CDR2 YNFKEQ. This chain's CDR3 is CASSQIAGGLYNEQFF. The CDR3 DNA sequence: TGTGCCAGCAGCCAAATAGCGGGGGGTCTTTACAATGAGCAGTTCTTC.

The rearrangement uses TRBV7-6 and TRBJ1-2; D is undetermined. Trimming shortened V by 1 base and J by 6 bases, and 9 bases separated the two germline ends. The CDR3 has 13 residues. Germline CDR1 SGHVS, CDR2 FNYEAQ. The CDR3: CASSLGTSHGYTF. CDR3 in DNA: TGTGCCAGCAGCTTAGGGACTTCCCATGGCTACACCTTC.

Points on this clonotype: A much larger clone lies a single base off, so this may be a read error. The chain employs TRBV4-3 and TRBJ2-5, with 7 bases aligning to TRBD2. This CDR3 has 18 amino acids. Germline CDR1 and CDR2: LGHNA and YSLEER. V lost 0 bases to trimming and J lost 7 bases; unmatched junction nucleotides: 17. Written as DNA, the CDR3 is TGCGCCAGCAGCCAAGAATACTCCGCGGCGGGAGCGCGAGGGACCCAGTACTTC. It codes for CASSQEYSAAGARGTQYF.

This clonotype was seen just once. A much larger clonotype is one base distant, so this may be a read error. This rearrangement joins TRBV9 to TRBJ1-1; D possibly corresponds to TRBD1 (5 bases). Germline V lookup: CDR1 SGDLS, CDR2 YYNGEE. The CDR3 totals 15 residues. The CDR3: CASSVDWGEYTEALF. The CDR3 region has the DNA TGTGCCAGCAGCGTAGATTGGGGGGAGTACACTGAAGCTCTCTTT. Combining the CDR3 with reference TRBV9 and TRBJ1-1 gives the whole variable domain DSGVTQTPKHLITATGQRVTLRCSPRSGDLSVYWYQQSLDQGLQFLIQYYNGEERAKGNILERFSAQQFPDLHSELNLSSLELGDSALYFCASSVDWGEYTEALFGQGTRLTVV.

There are many counts of this clonotype. The J gene is TRBJ1-4, the V gene TRBV10-1; tentative D call: TRBD1 (5 bases). Trimming took off 4 bases at V and 3 bases at J, with 15 bases between the two ends. The CDR3 is 16 amino acids. Germline lookup yields CDR1 WNHNN and CDR2 SYGVQD (reference sequence). CDR3 DNA sequence: TGCGCCAGCAGTGGCCGCGGGACTAGAGCTAATGAAAAACTGTTTTTT. It codes for CASSGRGTRANEKLFF.

This clonotype showed up many times. This chain uses TRBV3-1 with TRBJ1-2; a weak D match, TRBD1 (5 bases). There are 15 residues in the CDR3. The germline V and J ends were trimmed by 0 bases and 5 bases, with 13 bases remaining between them. CDR1 and CDR2 from the germline V gene are LGHDT and YNNKEL (reference sequence). The DNA of the CDR3 is TGTGCCAGCAGCCAAGATCTGGGCAGGGCTTATGGCTACACCTTC. Its protein product is CASSQDLGRAYGYTF.

The chain couples TRBV19 to TRBJ1-1, with D perhaps matching TRBD1 (6 bases). V was pared by 3 bases and J by 7 bases, with 9 bases between. The CDR3 totals 12 residues. Germline lookup yields CDR1 LNHDA and CDR2 SQIVND (reference sequence). The CDR3 region has the DNA TGTGCCAGTAGTATGGGGGCAGGTGAAGCTTTCTTT. It translates to CASSMGAGEAFF.

Note on this clonotype: A single base separates this from a much larger clone, so it may be a read error. The chain recombines TRBV5-6 with TRBJ2-3, with D unclear. The germline CDR1 and CDR2 sequences are SGHDT and YYEEEE. This CDR3 has 16 residues. The CDR3 reads CTSSLVSRYSTDTQYF. CDR3 coding DNA: TGTACCAGCAGCTTGGTCAGCCGCTATAGCACAGATACGCAGTATTTT.

This clonotype was detected many times. CDR3 in amino acids: CASSRGAGRSGEQYF. In DNA form, the CDR3 reads TGTGCCAGTAGTAGAGGGGCAGGGAGGTCCGGCGAGCAGTACTTC. The chain is built from TRBV19 and TRBJ2-7; weak D call: TRBD2 (6 bases). The germline V gene has CDR1 LNHDA and CDR2 SQIVND (reference sequence). This CDR3 has 15 residues. Trimming took off 4 bases at V and 6 bases at J, with 19 bases between the two ends.

This clonotype was observed a handful of times. V gene TRBV11-2 combines with J gene TRBJ1-5; D remains unclear. The CDR3 has 17 residues. V shed 5 bases and J shed 5 bases, with 22 bases lying between them. CDR1 and CDR2 from the germline V gene are SGHAT and FQNNGV. For the CDR3, the DNA is TGTGCCAGCAGCGACACCGGTGGCGGCGGAGCCTATCAGCCCCAGCATTTT. Translation gives CASSDTGGGGAYQPQHF.

To note about this clonotype: Mismatch with germline at one junction end may stem from a read error. This sequence joins TRBV11-2 and TRBJ1-6, with 7 bases fitting TRBD1. The CDR3 has 17 amino acids. The germline V gene has CDR1 SGHAT and CDR2 FQNNGV. CDR3 DNA sequence: TGTGCCAGCAGCTTAGGGTTCGGGACAGCGTATAATTCCCCCCTCCACTTT. Its protein is CASSLGFGTAYNSPLHF.

The chain uses TRBV2 and TRBJ1-1; a weak D match, TRBD1 (5 bases). The germline V gene encodes CDR1 SNHLY and CDR2 FYNNEI. There are 13 residues in the CDR3. V dropped 3 bases and J dropped 5 bases, with 10 bases sitting between them. The CDR3 protein is CASSDQGWTEAFF. In DNA, the CDR3 is TGTGCCAGCAGTGACCAGGGTTGGACTGAAGCTTTCTTT.

This clonotype was counted between two and nine times. The chain has TRBV11-2 and TRBJ2-7, with TRBD2 identical over 12 bases. The germline gives CDR1 SGHAT, CDR2 FQNNGV. Trimming cost V 5 bases and J 5 bases; bases outside gene matches: 19. The CDR3 consists of 19 residues. The CDR3 sequence: CASSTQLGLAGPLRNEQYF. The CDR3 nucleotides read TGTGCCAGCAGCACCCAATTAGGACTAGCGGGACCACTCCGGAACGAGCAGTACTTC.